These T cell receptor beta chains were read from a single sample in a study of graft-versus-host responses after intestinal transplantation. The antigens for these receptors are not known. This table comes from immunoSEQ multiplex PCR, and its TCRdb copy is limited to in-frame clones, with some not included. The sample yields over 100,000 clones, just over 90% seen once. The sequences come from unstimulated CD4+ T cells sorted from spleen or lymph node cells, collected before transplant. These receptors all stem from a human donor who was the organ donor for an intestinal transplant. The CDR3 runs from the conserved cysteine through the conserved F or W. D genes are given only for firm matches. Clone size is shown for a subset of rows, as once, few, many or a class of expanded clone.

clone_size: -
v_call: TRBV6-1
d_call: -
j_call: TRBJ1-2
cdr3_nt: TGTGCCAGCAGTGAAGGTCTGGGCAGGCCCCTCTATGGCTACACCTTC
cdr3_aa: CASSEGLGRPLYGYTF

clone_size: -
v_call: TRBV4-1
d_call: -
j_call: TRBJ1-2
cdr3_nt: TGCGCCAGCAGCCAGCCTCGCGCAGGGGCTCGCGATGGCTACACCTTC
cdr3_aa: CASSQPRAGARDGYTF

clone_size: -
v_call: TRBV25-1
d_call: -
j_call: TRBJ2-1
cdr3_nt: TGTGCCAGCAGTAAAAAGGGCTTCTTTTCCTACAATGAGCAGTTCTTC
cdr3_aa: CASSKKGFFSYNEQFF

clone_size: -
v_call: TRBV5-4
d_call: -
j_call: TRBJ1-1
cdr3_nt: TGTGCCAGCAGCTTGTGGACGGGAACTGAAGCTTTCTTT
cdr3_aa: CASSLWTGTEAFF

clone_size: -
v_call: TRBV6-4
d_call: -
j_call: TRBJ2-2
cdr3_nt: TGTGCCAGCAGCTTGACAGTTCGGGGGGAGCTGTTTTTT
cdr3_aa: CASSLTVRGELFF

clone_size: -
v_call: TRBV2
d_call: -
j_call: TRBJ2-2
cdr3_nt: TGTGCCAGCGGCTCTCAGGAACCGAACACCGGGGAGCTGTTTTTT
cdr3_aa: CASGSQEPNTGELFF

clone_size: -
v_call: TRBV10-2
d_call: TRBD1
j_call: TRBJ1-2
cdr3_nt: TGCGCCAGCAGTAGGGGCCTAGGCGTAAAGGGGGCGAACTATGGCTACACCTTC
cdr3_aa: CASSRGLGVKGANYGYTF

clone_size: -
v_call: TRBV5-1
d_call: TRBD2
j_call: TRBJ2-7
cdr3_nt: TGCGCCAGCAGCTTCGGAGCGGGGTCCTACGAGCAGTACTTC
cdr3_aa: CASSFGAGSYEQYF

clone_size: -
v_call: TRBV19
d_call: -
j_call: TRBJ1-2
cdr3_nt: TGTGCCAGTAACCAGGACGCTCTCCTGGGGGGCTACACCTTC
cdr3_aa: CASNQDALLGGYTF

clone_size: few
v_call: TRBV6-1
d_call: TRBD1
j_call: TRBJ1-3
cdr3_nt: TGTGCCAGCACTCAGGACAGGTCTGGAAACACCATATATTTT
cdr3_aa: CASTQDRSGNTIYF

clone_size: -
v_call: TRBV28
d_call: TRBD1
j_call: TRBJ1-6
cdr3_nt: TGTGCCGCCCCCCGGTCTGGCCCGGGACAGGTTGAACCCCTCCACTTT
cdr3_aa: CAAPRSGPGQVEPLHF

clone_size: once
v_call: TRBV5-4
d_call: TRBD2
j_call: TRBJ2-3
cdr3_nt: TGTGCCAGCAGCCCGTCTCTTAGCGGGAGGGCCGCGGATACGCAGTATTTT
cdr3_aa: CASSPSLSGRAADTQYF

clone_size: once
v_call: TRBV7-2
d_call: -
j_call: TRBJ2-2
cdr3_nt: TGTGCCAGCAGCCGCACGCCCTCCGGGGAGCTGTTTTTT
cdr3_aa: CASSRTPSGELFF

clone_size: -
v_call: TRBV11-2
d_call: -
j_call: TRBJ2-7
cdr3_nt: TGTGCCAGCAGTCTTGGACCCCGGGCCTACGAGCAGTACTTC
cdr3_aa: CASSLGPRAYEQYF

clone_size: -
v_call: TRBV6-1
d_call: -
j_call: TRBJ1-1
cdr3_nt: TGTGCCAGCAGTTATTGGGCGGGGAGTGAAGCTTTCTTT
cdr3_aa: CASSYWAGSEAFF

clone_size: -
v_call: TRBV19
d_call: TRBD2
j_call: TRBJ2-7
cdr3_nt: TGTGCCAGTGGGAAGGGTGGCGGGAGCGCCACCCACGAGCAGTACTTC
cdr3_aa: CASGKGGGSATHEQYF

clone_size: -
v_call: TRBV7-2
d_call: TRBD1
j_call: TRBJ1-2
cdr3_nt: TGTGCCAGCAGCTGGGACAGCGAAACTAACTATGGCTACACCTTC
cdr3_aa: CASSWDSETNYGYTF

clone_size: -
v_call: TRBV30
d_call: -
j_call: TRBJ1-1
cdr3_nt: TGTGCCTGTGAATCGAGTGGTCTGAACACTGAAGCTTTCTTT
cdr3_aa: CACESSGLNTEAFF

clone_size: -
v_call: TRBV5-1
d_call: -
j_call: TRBJ2-5
cdr3_nt: TGCGCCAGCAGCGTGGACAGCCAAGAGACCCAGTACTTC
cdr3_aa: CASSVDSQETQYF

clone_size: -
v_call: TRBV2
d_call: -
j_call: TRBJ1-1
cdr3_nt: TGTGCCAGCAAGGCCGGAGAGAACACTGAAGCTTTCTTT
cdr3_aa: CASKAGENTEAFF

clone_size: -
v_call: TRBV6-1
d_call: -
j_call: TRBJ2-1
cdr3_nt: TGTGCCAGCAGTGAACTTCGGACAACCTCCTACAATGAGCAGTTCTTC
cdr3_aa: CASSELRTTSYNEQFF

clone_size: -
v_call: TRBV19
d_call: -
j_call: TRBJ2-1
cdr3_nt: TGTGCCAGTAGTATCGGGAGCTCCTACAATGAGCAGTTCTTC
cdr3_aa: CASSIGSSYNEQFF

clone_size: -
v_call: TRBV7-2
d_call: TRBD2
j_call: TRBJ2-7
cdr3_nt: TGTGCCAGCAGCACCCGACTAGCGGGAGGCGGGCGGGACGAGCAGTACTTC
cdr3_aa: CASSTRLAGGGRDEQYF

clone_size: -
v_call: TRBV19
d_call: -
j_call: TRBJ2-1
cdr3_nt: TGTGCCAGTAATGGGAGAGGGTCTTTTTACAATGAGCAGTTCTTC
cdr3_aa: CASNGRGSFYNEQFF

clone_size: once
v_call: TRBV19
d_call: -
j_call: TRBJ2-3
cdr3_nt: TGTGCCAGTAGTGCCGGGAAGAGCACAGATACGCAGTATTTT
cdr3_aa: CASSAGKSTDTQYF

clone_size: -
v_call: TRBV14
d_call: -
j_call: TRBJ1-4
cdr3_nt: TGTGCCAGCAGCCGGGGAAGAAGAGAAAAACTGTTTTTT
cdr3_aa: CASSRGRREKLFF

clone_size: -
v_call: TRBV6-5
d_call: -
j_call: TRBJ2-1
cdr3_nt: TGTGCCAGCAGTTACTCGAGTACCGGGAGTACTGAGCAGTTCTTC
cdr3_aa: CASSYSSTGSTEQFF

clone_size: -
v_call: TRBV7-9
d_call: TRBD1
j_call: TRBJ1-1
cdr3_nt: TGTGCCAGCAGCCCTTGGACAGGGATTTTGAACACTGAAGCTTTCTTT
cdr3_aa: CASSPWTGILNTEAFF

clone_size: -
v_call: TRBV30
d_call: -
j_call: TRBJ1-5
cdr3_nt: TGTGCCTGGAGTGTACGGCTGGGTCAGCCCCAGCATTTT
cdr3_aa: CAWSVRLGQPQHF

clone_size: -
v_call: TRBV27
d_call: -
j_call: TRBJ2-1
cdr3_nt: TGTGCCAGCGGGAGACAGGACTCCTACAATGAGCAGTTCTTC
cdr3_aa: CASGRQDSYNEQFF

clone_size: -
v_call: TRBV10-1
d_call: -
j_call: TRBJ1-3
cdr3_nt: TGCGCCAGGTCGGGGGTTCCTACGGGAAACACCATATATTTT
cdr3_aa: CARSGVPTGNTIYF

clone_size: -
v_call: TRBV5-1
d_call: -
j_call: TRBJ1-2
cdr3_nt: TGCGCCAGCAGCTTGTATGGACAAAACTATGGCTACACCTTC
cdr3_aa: CASSLYGQNYGYTF

clone_size: -
v_call: TRBV9
d_call: TRBD1
j_call: TRBJ2-5
cdr3_nt: TGTGCCAGCAGCCAGACAGGGGCCCAGGTAGAGACCCAGTACTTC
cdr3_aa: CASSQTGAQVETQYF

clone_size: few
v_call: TRBV10-3
d_call: -
j_call: TRBJ2-7
cdr3_nt: TGTGCCATCAGTGAGGGATACGAGCAGTACTTC
cdr3_aa: CAISEGYEQYF

clone_size: -
v_call: TRBV14
d_call: -
j_call: TRBJ1-2
cdr3_nt: TGTGCCAGCAGCCGAAAAATCGGGGCGGTCTCAGGGCACGGCTACACCTTC
cdr3_aa: CASSRKIGAVSGHGYTF

clone_size: -
v_call: TRBV5-5
d_call: -
j_call: TRBJ1-4
cdr3_nt: TGTGCCAGCAGCTTGGGGGGCGCGGGTGAAAAACTGTTTTTT
cdr3_aa: CASSLGGAGEKLFF